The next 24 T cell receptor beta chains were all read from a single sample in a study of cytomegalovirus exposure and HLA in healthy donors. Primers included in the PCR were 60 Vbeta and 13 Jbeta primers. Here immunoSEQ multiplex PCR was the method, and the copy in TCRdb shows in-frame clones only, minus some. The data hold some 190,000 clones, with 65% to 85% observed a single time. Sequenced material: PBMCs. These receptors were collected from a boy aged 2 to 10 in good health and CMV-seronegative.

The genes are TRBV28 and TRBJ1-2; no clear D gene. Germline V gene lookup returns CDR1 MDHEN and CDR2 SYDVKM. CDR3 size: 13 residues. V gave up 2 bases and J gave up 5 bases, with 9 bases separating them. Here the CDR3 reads CASSLSRAYGYTF. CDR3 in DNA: TGTGCCAGCAGTTTAAGTAGAGCTTATGGCTACACCTTC.

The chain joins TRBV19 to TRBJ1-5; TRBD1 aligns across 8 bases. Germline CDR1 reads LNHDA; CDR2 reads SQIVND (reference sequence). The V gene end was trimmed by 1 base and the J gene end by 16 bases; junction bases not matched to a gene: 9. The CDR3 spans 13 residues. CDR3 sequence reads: CASSIGGTGIVHF. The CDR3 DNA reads TGTGCCAGTAGTATAGGGGGGACAGGTATTGTTCATTTT. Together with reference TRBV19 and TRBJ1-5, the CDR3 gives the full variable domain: DGGITQSPKYLFRKEGQNVTLSCEQNLNHDAMYWYRQDPGQGLRLIYYSQIVNDFQKGDIAEGYSVSREKKESFPLTVTSAQKNPTAFYLCASSIGGTGIVHFGDGTRLSIL.

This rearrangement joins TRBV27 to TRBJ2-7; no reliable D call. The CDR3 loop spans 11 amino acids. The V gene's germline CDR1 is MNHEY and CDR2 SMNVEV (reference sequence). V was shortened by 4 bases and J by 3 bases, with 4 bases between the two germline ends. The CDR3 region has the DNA TGTGCCAGCAGTTCAAACTACGAGCAGTACTTC. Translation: CASSSNYEQYF.

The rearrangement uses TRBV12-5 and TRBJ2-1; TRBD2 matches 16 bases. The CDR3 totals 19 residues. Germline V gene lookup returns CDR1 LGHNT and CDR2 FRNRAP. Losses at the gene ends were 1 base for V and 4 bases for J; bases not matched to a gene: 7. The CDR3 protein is CASGLEGLAGGNPYNEQFF. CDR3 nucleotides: TGTGCTAGTGGTTTGGAGGGACTAGCGGGAGGGAACCCATACAATGAGCAGTTCTTC.

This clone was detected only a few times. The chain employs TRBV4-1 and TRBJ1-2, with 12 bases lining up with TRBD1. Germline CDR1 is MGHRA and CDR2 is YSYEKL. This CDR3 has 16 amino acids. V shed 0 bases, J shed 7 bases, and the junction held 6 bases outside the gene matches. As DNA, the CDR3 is TGCGCCAGCAGCCAAGAACCGGGACAGGGGGCGCTTGGCTACACCTTC. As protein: CASSQEPGQGALGYTF.

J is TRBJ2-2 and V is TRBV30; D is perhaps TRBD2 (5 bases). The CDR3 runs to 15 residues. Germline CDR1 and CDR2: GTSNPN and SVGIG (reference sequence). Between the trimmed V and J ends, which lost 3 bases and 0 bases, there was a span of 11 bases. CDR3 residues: CAWRAALPNTGELFF. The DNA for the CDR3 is TGTGCCTGGAGAGCGGCCCTACCGAACACCGGGGAGCTGTTTTTT.

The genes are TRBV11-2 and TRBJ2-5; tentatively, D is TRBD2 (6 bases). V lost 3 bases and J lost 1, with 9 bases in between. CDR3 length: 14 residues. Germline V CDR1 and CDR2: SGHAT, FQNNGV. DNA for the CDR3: TGTGCCAGCAGCTTCGGGACTCTCCAAGAGACCCAGTACTTC. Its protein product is CASSFGTLQETQYF.

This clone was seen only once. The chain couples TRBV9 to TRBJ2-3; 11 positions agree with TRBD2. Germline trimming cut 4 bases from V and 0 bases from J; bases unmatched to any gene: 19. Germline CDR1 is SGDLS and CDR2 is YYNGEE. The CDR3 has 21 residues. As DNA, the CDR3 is TGTGCCAGCAGCCCCATCCCCCCTACTAGCGGGAGCGTAGCTAGCACAGATACGCAGTATTTT. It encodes CASSPIPPTSGSVASTDTQYF.

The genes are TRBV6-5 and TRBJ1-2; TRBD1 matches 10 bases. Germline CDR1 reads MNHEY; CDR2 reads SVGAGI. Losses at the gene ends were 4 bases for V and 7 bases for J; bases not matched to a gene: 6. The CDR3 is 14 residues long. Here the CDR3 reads CASSWGQGIRGYTF. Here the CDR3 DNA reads TGTGCCAGCAGTTGGGGACAGGGGATTCGTGGCTACACCTTC.

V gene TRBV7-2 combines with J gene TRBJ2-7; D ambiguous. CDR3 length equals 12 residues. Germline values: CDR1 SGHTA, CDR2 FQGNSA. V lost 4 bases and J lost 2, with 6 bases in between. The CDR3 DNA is TGTGCCAGCAGCTCCACTACCTACGAGCAGTACTTC. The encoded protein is CASSSTTYEQYF.

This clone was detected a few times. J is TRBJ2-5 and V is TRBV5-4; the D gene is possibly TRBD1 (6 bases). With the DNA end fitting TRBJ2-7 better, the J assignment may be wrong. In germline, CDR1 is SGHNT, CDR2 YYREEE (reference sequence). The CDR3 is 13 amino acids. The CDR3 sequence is CAIKPQGTYEQYF. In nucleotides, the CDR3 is TGTGCCATTAAACCACAGGGCACCTACGAGCAGTACTTC.

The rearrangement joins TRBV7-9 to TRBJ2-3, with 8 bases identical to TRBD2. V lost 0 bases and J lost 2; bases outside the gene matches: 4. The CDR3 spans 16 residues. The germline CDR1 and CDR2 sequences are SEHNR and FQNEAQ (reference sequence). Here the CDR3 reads CASSLAVAGYTDTQYF. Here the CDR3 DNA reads TGTGCCAGCAGCTTAGCGGTAGCGGGGTACACAGATACGCAGTATTTT.

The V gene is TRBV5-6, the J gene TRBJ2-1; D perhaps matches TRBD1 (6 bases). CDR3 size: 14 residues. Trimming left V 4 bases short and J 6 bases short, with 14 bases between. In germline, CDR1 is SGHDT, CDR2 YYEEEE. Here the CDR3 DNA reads TGTGCCAGCAGCCCCGGTACAGGGTTCAATGAGCAGTTCTTC. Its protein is CASSPGTGFNEQFF.

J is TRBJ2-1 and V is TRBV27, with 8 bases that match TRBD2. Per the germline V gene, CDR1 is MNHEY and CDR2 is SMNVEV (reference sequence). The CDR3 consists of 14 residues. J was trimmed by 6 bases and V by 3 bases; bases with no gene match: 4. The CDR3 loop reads CASSFSGGLNEQFF. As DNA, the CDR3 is TGTGCCAGCAGTTTCAGCGGGGGCCTCAATGAGCAGTTCTTC.

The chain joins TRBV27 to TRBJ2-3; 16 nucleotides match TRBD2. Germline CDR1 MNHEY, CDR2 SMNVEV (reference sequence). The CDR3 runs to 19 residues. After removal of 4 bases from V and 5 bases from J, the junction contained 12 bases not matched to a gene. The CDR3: CASSSAGLAGGPRRDTQYF. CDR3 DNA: TGTGCCAGCAGTTCGGCGGGACTAGCGGGGGGGCCTAGGAGAGATACGCAGTATTTT.

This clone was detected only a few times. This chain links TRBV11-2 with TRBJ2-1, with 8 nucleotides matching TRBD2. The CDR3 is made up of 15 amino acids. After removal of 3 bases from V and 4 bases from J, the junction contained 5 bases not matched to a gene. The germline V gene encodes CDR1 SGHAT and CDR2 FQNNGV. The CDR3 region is CASSFSAGDYNEQFF. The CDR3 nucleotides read TGTGCCAGCAGCTTTTCAGCGGGAGATTACAATGAGCAGTTCTTC.

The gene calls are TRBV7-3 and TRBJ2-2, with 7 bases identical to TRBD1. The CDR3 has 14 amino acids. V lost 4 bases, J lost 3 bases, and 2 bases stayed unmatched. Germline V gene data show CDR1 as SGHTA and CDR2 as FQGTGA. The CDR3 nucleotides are TGTGCCAGCAGCTCACAGGGGTACACCGGGGAGCTGTTTTTT. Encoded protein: CASSSQGYTGELFF.

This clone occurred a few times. CDR3 coding DNA: TGTGCCAGCAGTTTACTAGCGGGGGATACCTCCTACGAGCAGTACTTC. Amino acids: CASSLLAGDTSYEQYF. The chain carries TRBV27 and TRBJ2-7, with 10 bases lining up with TRBD2. V shed 2 bases and J 0 bases; nucleotides not matched to a gene: 4. The germline gives CDR1 MNHEY, CDR2 SMNVEV (reference sequence). The CDR3 has 16 amino acids.

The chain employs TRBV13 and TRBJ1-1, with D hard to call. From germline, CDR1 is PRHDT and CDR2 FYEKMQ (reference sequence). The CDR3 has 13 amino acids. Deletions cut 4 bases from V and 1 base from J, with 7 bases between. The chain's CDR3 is CASSSTANTEAFF. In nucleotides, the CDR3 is TGTGCCAGCAGCTCCACAGCGAACACTGAAGCTTTCTTT.

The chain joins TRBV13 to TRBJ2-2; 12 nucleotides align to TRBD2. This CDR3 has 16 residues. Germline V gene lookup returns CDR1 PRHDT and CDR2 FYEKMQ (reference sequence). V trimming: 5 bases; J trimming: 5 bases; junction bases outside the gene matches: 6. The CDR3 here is CASSLMTSGSTGELFF. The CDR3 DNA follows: TGTGCCAGCAGCCTGATGACTAGCGGGAGTACCGGGGAGCTGTTTTTT.

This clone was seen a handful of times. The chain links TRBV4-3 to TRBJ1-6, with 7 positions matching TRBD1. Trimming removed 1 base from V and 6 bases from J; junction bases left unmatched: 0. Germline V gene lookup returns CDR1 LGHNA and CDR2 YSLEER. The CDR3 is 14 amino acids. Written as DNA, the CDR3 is TGCGCCAGCAGCCAAGGACAGGGTAATTCACCCCTCCACTTT. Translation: CASSQGQGNSPLHF.

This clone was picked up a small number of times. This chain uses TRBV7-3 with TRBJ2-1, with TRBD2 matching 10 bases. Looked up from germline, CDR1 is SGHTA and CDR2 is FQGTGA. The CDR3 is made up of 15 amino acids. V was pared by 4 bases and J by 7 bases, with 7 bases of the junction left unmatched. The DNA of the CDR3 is TGTGCCAGCAGCTATACTAGCGGGATAAAGAATGAGCAGTTCTTC. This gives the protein CASSYTSGIKNEQFF.

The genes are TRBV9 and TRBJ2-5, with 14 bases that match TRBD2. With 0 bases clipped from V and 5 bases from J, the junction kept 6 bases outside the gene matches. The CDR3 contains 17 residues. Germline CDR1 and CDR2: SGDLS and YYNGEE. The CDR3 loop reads CASSVGLAGGAGETQYF. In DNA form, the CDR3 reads TGTGCCAGCAGCGTAGGACTAGCGGGAGGGGCAGGGGAGACCCAGTACTTC. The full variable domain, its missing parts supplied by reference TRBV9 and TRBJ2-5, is DSGVTQTPKHLITATGQRVTLRCSPRSGDLSVYWYQQSLDQGLQFLIQYYNGEERAKGNILERFSAQQFPDLHSELNLSSLELGDSALYFCASSVGLAGGAGETQYFGPGTRLLVL.

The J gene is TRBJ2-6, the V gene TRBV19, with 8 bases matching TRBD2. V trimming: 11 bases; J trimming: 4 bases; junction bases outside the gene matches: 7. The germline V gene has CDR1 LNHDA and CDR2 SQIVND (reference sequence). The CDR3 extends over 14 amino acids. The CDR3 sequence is CASRASGGANVLTF. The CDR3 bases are TGTGCCTCCCGGGCTAGCGGGGGGGCCAACGTCCTGACTTTC.